These T cell receptor beta chains were read from a single sample in a study of technical replicates of blood from four donors. Assay used: immunoSEQ multiplex PCR; TCRdb lists only in-frame clones, some missing. This table has around 100,000 clones, just over 95% appearing once. The sample taken for sequencing was T cells isolated from PBMCs. Source of these receptors: a human donor in good health. The CDR3 runs from the conserved cysteine through the conserved F or W. The D gene is left open where the match is weak. Size is omitted from some rows. Given values are once, few, many or a class for expanded clones.

j_call cdr3_length v_call clone_size d_call cdr3_nt cdr3_aa
TRBJ2-7 15 TRBV5-6 . TRBD1 TGTGCCAGCAGCCCGGCCGGGACAGGGGGACTCGAGCAGTACTTC CASSPAGTGGLEQYF
TRBJ1-1 13 TRBV7-2 . . TGTGCCAGCAGCTTAGGACTAAGTTCTGAAGCTTTCTTT CASSLGLSSEAFF
TRBJ2-5 12 TRBV5-5 . . TGTGCCAGCAGCTTGGACGAGGAGACCCAGTACTTC CASSLDEETQYF
TRBJ1-1 12 TRBV12-5 few . TGTGCTAGTGTCAAGACAGTCAGTGAAGCTTTCTTT CASVKTVSEAFF
TRBJ2-7 14 TRBV10-2 . . TGCGCCAGCAGTTGGGGGCAGGAAGACTACGAGCAGTACTTC CASSWGQEDYEQYF
TRBJ2-1 14 TRBV6-5 . TRBD2 TGTGCCAGCAGTGCCGGGACTAGTTACAATGAGCAGTTCTTC CASSAGTSYNEQFF
TRBJ1-2 15 TRBV30 . . TGTGCCTGGAGCGGATCGGGACTTCTATCGGCTGGCTACACCTTC CAWSGSGLLSAGYTF
TRBJ1-4 15 TRBV19 once . TGTGCCAGTAGTACAGGGATTGCAACTAATGAAAAACTGTTTTTT CASSTGIATNEKLFF
TRBJ2-7 14 TRBV19 . TRBD1 TGTGCCAGTAGTATAGACCCAGGGGGCTACGAGCAGTACTTC CASSIDPGGYEQYF
TRBJ1-2 14 TRBV10-3 . TRBD1 TGTGCCACGATGACAGGGGACCTAGGCTATGGCTACACCTTC CATMTGDLGYGYTF
TRBJ2-7 13 TRBV28 . TRBD2 TGTGCCAGCAGGGGACTAGCGCGCCACGAGCAGTACTTC CASRGLARHEQYF
TRBJ1-1 15 TRBV5-1 once . TGCGCCAGCAGCCCCGGCCTCTCGGGGAACACTGAAGCTTTCTTT CASSPGLSGNTEAFF
TRBJ2-3 17 TRBV5-1 . TRBD1 TGCGCCAGCAGCCCGAGACAGGGGCAGTTGGGGGCGGATACGCAGTATTTT CASSPRQGQLGADTQYF
TRBJ2-2 18 TRBV4-2 . TRBD2 TGTGCCAGCAGCCAAGAAAGTTGGCTAGCGGGAAACACCGGGGAGCTGTTTTTT CASSQESWLAGNTGELFF
TRBJ1-2 13 TRBV5-4 . . TGTGCCAGCAGCTTAGACAGCCTGGGTGGCTACACCTTC CASSLDSLGGYTF
TRBJ2-1 20 TRBV19 . TRBD2 TGTGCCAGTACCCCCCAGGGACTAGCGGGCCAGCTAACTGTGAACAATGAGCAGTTCTTC CASTPQGLAGQLTVNNEQFF
TRBJ1-1 16 TRBV12-5 . TRBD1 TGTGCTAGTGGTTTGGTACTAGGGACAGCGAACACTGAAGCTTTCTTT CASGLVLGTANTEAFF
TRBJ1-1 13 TRBV19 once . TGTGCCAGTAGTATTCGAGTGCACACTGAAGCTTTCTTT CASSIRVHTEAFF
TRBJ2-2 16 TRBV27 . . TGTGCCAGCAGGGGCGACATAGGACAGATCACCGGGGAGCTGTTTTTT CASRGDIGQITGELFF
TRBJ2-7 11 TRBV5-6 . . TGTGCCAGCAGCTCCGGTTACGAGCAGTACTTC CASSSGYEQYF
TRBJ2-5 16 TRBV11-2 . . TGTGCCAGCAGCTTTATGGGGGCAGTTCCCCAAGAGACCCAGTACTTC CASSFMGAVPQETQYF
TRBJ2-1 17 TRBV5-1 . . TGCGCCAGCAGCCCGGGACTCCCGGTCACTACCTACAATGAGCAGTTCTTC CASSPGLPVTTYNEQFF
TRBJ2-5 16 TRBV7-6 . TRBD1 TGTGCCAGCAGCTTATCTTTGGGACAGGGAAAAGAGACCCAGTACTTC CASSLSLGQGKETQYF
TRBJ1-3 11 TRBV20-1 . . TGCAGTGCTAGGAGGGGAAACACCATATATTTT CSARRGNTIYF
TRBJ1-1 13 TRBV6-1 . TRBD1 TGTGCCAGCACGGGACAGGGGAACACTGAAGCTTTCTTT CASTGQGNTEAFF
TRBJ2-2 19 TRBV28 . TRBD2 TGTGCCAGCAGTCCAAGGTTACTAGCGGGAGAGGGGAACACCGGGGAGCTGTTTTTT CASSPRLLAGEGNTGELFF
TRBJ1-5 16 TRBV6-6 . . TGTGCCAGCAGTTACTTCGGATCCGGGGGATATCAGCCCCAGCATTTT CASSYFGSGGYQPQHF
TRBJ1-2 15 TRBV4-1 . . TGCGCCAGCAGCCAAGATAGCGCCATGAACTATGGCTACACCTTC CASSQDSAMNYGYTF
TRBJ2-7 13 TRBV11-2 once . TGTGCCAGCAGCTTAGTCTCGAGCTACGAGCAGTACTTC CASSLVSSYEQYF
TRBJ1-3 16 TRBV19 once TRBD1 TGTGCCAGTACCAGTATAGAGGACAGGGCTGGAAACACCATATATTTT CASTSIEDRAGNTIYF
TRBJ2-7 14 TRBV11-2 . TRBD1 TGTGCCAGCAGCTTAAGGGGGCGCTTCTACGAGCAGTACTTC CASSLRGRFYEQYF
TRBJ2-7 15 TRBV5-1 . TRBD1 TGCGCCAGCAGCCAGGGACAGGGGAAGAACTACGAGCAGTACTTC CASSQGQGKNYEQYF
TRBJ2-5 15 TRBV7-3 once TRBD2 TGTGCCAGCAGCCAACTAGCGGGGGGGCCCGAGACCCAGTACTTC CASSQLAGGPETQYF
TRBJ1-1 15 TRBV30 . . TGTGCCTGGAGTGTAAGTGCAGAACCCTACACTGAAGCTTTCTTT CAWSVSAEPYTEAFF
TRBJ2-6 17 TRBV5-1 . TRBD1 TGCGCCAGCAGCCTCCGGACAGGGGCTAGTGGGGCCAACGTCCTGACTTTC CASSLRTGASGANVLTF
TRBJ2-5 11 TRBV19 once . TGTGCCAGTAGATCCGGAGAGACCCAGTACTTC CASRSGETQYF
TRBJ2-7 16 TRBV6-6 . . TGTGCCAGCAGTTACTCGGTGGACAGACACTCCTACGAGCAGTACTTC CASSYSVDRHSYEQYF
TRBJ1-4 15 TRBV6-5 . TRBD1 TGTGCCAGCAGTTACTCGGGACAGCCTAATGAAAAACTGTTTTTT CASSYSGQPNEKLFF
TRBJ2-3 14 TRBV19 . . TGTGCCAGTAGTCCGGAGCGGGTGGCAGATACGCAGTATTTT CASSPERVADTQYF
TRBJ1-3 13 TRBV7-9 . . TGTGCCAGCAGCTACTCCTCTGGAAACACCATATATTTT CASSYSSGNTIYF
TRBJ2-1 14 TRBV12-5 once TRBD1 TGTGCTAGTGGTAACGGACAGGGAGGCTATGAGCAGTTCTTC CASGNGQGGYEQFF
TRBJ2-7 15 TRBV10-1 . . TGCGCCAGCAGTGAGTCGGAGGGGAAAGGCTACGAGCAGTACTTC CASSESEGKGYEQYF
TRBJ1-5 15 TRBV6-1 . . TGTGCCAGCAGTTCCTGGGTAGTATCAGGTCAGCCCCAGCATTTT CASSSWVVSGQPQHF
TRBJ1-2 15 TRBV7-9 . TRBD1 TGTGCCAGCATTCTGGGACAGGGAGTTTTCAATGGCTACACCTTC CASILGQGVFNGYTF
TRBJ2-5 11 TRBV7-9 . . TGTGCCAGCAGCAACATAGAGACCCAGTACTTC CASSNIETQYF
TRBJ1-1 13 TRBV5-1 . . TGCCCCCGTTTTCACAGTACTCCATATGGAGCTTTCTTT CPRFHSTPYGAFF
TRBJ2-1 15 TRBV5-1 once TRBD1 TGCGCCAGCAGCTTAACGGGACAGGGGGCATTAGGGCAGTTCTTC CASSLTGQGALGQFF
TRBJ1-3 16 TRBV30 . . TGTGCCTGGAGGCGGGCAGGAGCCTACTCTGGAAACACCATATATTTT CAWRRAGAYSGNTIYF
TRBJ2-4 11 TRBV6-6 . . TGTGCCAGTGCGAAGGGGGTCATTCAGTACTTC CASAKGVIQYF
TRBJ1-1 16 TRBV4-2 . . TGTGCCAGCAGCCAAGCCGGTCTTGGAGAGAACACTGAAGCTTTCTTT CASSQAGLGENTEAFF
TRBJ2-7 15 TRBV19 . TRBD2 TGTGCCAGTAGGCTAGCGGGGGGCCCCTCCTACGAGCAGTACTTC CASRLAGGPSYEQYF
TRBJ2-3 17 TRBV13 . TRBD1 TGTGCCAGCAGCGGAGACCTGGGACAGGGGGTCACAGATACGCAGTATTTT CASSGDLGQGVTDTQYF
TRBJ2-2 16 TRBV11-2 . . TGTGCCAGCAGCTTATTGAGGTTCAGATACACCGGGGAGCTGTTTTTT CASSLLRFRYTGELFF
TRBJ2-6 15 TRBV19 . . TGTGCCAGTCGCCCAGGGGGGTCTGGGGCCAACGTCCTGACTTTC CASRPGGSGANVLTF
TRBJ1-2 13 TRBV2 . TRBD1 TGTGCCAGCAGCCAGACAGGGGGTCAAGGCTACACCTTC CASSQTGGQGYTF